This T cell receptor beta chain was captured by sequencing in a study of spatial heterogeneity in lung cancer. The CDR3 runs 15 residues. There are many counts of this clonotype. The time point here: sample taken at primary tumor resection. Sequencing of whole RNA from tumor, nontumor lung or frozen PBMC involved no sorting. TCR cDNA molecules were tagged individually, and each one carried a unique molecular identifier. Using its own MiXCR run on the 5' RACE reads, TCRdb lists one record per CDR3 protein. The profile shows tens of thousands of distinct CDR3 sequences, approximately 7% of them singletons.

The material was PBMCs, obtained at surgery. The gene calls are TRBV21-1 and TRBJ1-2. TRBV21-1 is a pseudogene segment. The receptor was derived from a female donor with early-stage non-small cell lung cancer. The CDR3 protein is CASSKGAERGKGYTF. The CDR3 DNA reads as TGTGCCAGCAGCAAAGGGGCCGAAAGAGGGAAAGGCTACACCTTC.